This TCR beta chain appears in the sequencing data of a study of early T cells in non-severe SARS-CoV-2 infection. Turning to the study itself: Bulk RNA isolated from unsorted whole blood underwent sequencing; chains were not paired.

The CDR3 consists of 12 residues. CDR1 SGHVS and CDR2 FQNEAQ come from the germline V gene. V lost 5 bases, J lost 5 bases, and 9 bases lay in between. In the library, individual cDNA molecules carried attached unique molecular identifiers. One entry per CDR3 protein, called by TCRdb with MiXCR from the 5' RACE reads. The sample lists tens of thousands of distinct CDR3 sequences, approximately 13% occurring once. Study results and caveats: Comparison of clonotypes with VDJdb favored anti-spike CD8 responses while missing private and CD4 specificities.

This clonotype has at least ten counts. Its antigen remains unidentified. The receptor comes from an adult who was a healthcare worker with PCR-confirmed SARS-CoV-2 infection or an uninfected control (not recorded which). The specimen sequenced was whole blood. The chain uses TRBV7-8 and TRBJ2-5; no definite D call. The CDR3 DNA reads TGTGCCAGCAGCAAGGAAGGCGAGACCCAGTACTTC. As protein: CASSKEGETQYF.